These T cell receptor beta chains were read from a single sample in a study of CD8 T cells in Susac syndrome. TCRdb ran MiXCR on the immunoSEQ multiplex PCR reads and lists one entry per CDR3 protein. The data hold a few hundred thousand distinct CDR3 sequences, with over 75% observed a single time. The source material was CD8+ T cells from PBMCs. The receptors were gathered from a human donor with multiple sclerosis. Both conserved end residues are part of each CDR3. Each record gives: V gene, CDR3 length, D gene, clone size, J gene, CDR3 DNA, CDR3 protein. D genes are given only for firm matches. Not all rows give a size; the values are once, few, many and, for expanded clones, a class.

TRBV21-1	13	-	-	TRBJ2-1	TGTGCCAGCAGCAAAGCATGGGACGATGAGCAGTTCTTC	CASSKAWDDEQFF
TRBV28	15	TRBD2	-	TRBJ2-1	TGTGCCACCAGGGTAGCGGGAGGGTCCTACAATGAGCAGTTCTTC	CATRVAGGSYNEQFF
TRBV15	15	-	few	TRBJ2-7	TGTGCCACCAGCACAGGGCCTCCGTACTACTACGAGCAGTACTTC	CATSTGPPYYYEQYF
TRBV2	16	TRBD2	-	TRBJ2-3	TGTGCCAGCAGTCGCAGCGGGGGGATCGGCACAGATACGCAGTATTTT	CASSRSGGIGTDTQYF
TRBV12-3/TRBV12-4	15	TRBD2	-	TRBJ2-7	TGTGCCAGCAGTTCCAGACTAGCGGGGGGGCTTGAGCAGTACTTC	CASSSRLAGGLEQYF
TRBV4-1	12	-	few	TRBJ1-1	TGCGCCAGCAGCCAAGAACCCGGGTTAGCTTTCTTT	CASSQEPGLAFF
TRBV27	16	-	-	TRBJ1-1	TGTGCCAGCAGTTTAATCGGGGTCGGATTGAACACTGAAGCTTTCTTT	CASSLIGVGLNTEAFF
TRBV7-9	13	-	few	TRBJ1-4	TGTGCCAGCAGCTTATATGAGGATGAAAAACTGTTTTTT	CASSLYEDEKLFF
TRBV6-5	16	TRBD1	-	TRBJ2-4	TGTGCCAGCAGTTACTCCCCCGACAGGGCTGGAAACATTCAGTACTTC	CASSYSPDRAGNIQYF
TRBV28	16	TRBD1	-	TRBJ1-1	TGTGCCATCGAGACAGGGGGCGCGTACCCGAACACTGAAGCTTTCTTT	CAIETGGAYPNTEAFF
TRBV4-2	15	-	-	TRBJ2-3	TGTGCCAGCAGCCAAGAACTACCTAGCACAGATACGCAGTATTTT	CASSQELPSTDTQYF
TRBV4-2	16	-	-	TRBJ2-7	TGTGCCAGCAGCCAAGAAGGGGTCGAGGGCTCCTACGAGCAGTACTTC	CASSQEGVEGSYEQYF
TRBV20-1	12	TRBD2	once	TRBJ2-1	TGCGGCGGGACTAGCGGAAACAATGAGCAGTTCTTC	CGGTSGNNEQFF
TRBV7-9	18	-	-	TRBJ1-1	TGTGCCAGCAGCTTAGCGATGACAGGATCCGACCTAGGGGCTGAAGCTTTCTTT	CASSLAMTGSDLGAEAFF
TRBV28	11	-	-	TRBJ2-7	TGTGCCAGCATCTTGGGATACGAGCAGTACTTC	CASILGYEQYF
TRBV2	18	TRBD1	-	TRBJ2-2	TGTGCCAGTTCTGATCCGGGACAGGGGGCACGATCGACCGGGGAGCTGTTTTTT	CASSDPGQGARSTGELFF
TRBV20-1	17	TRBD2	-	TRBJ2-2	TGCAGTGCTAGGGGGACTAGCGGGGTCGGGTACACCGGGGAGCTGTTTTTT	CSARGTSGVGYTGELFF
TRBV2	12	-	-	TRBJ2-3	TGTGCCACCCAAGGGGGGACAGATACGCAGTATTTT	CATQGGTDTQYF
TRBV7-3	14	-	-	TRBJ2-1	TGTGCCAGCAGCTTAGGTCCAAACTACAATGAGCAGTTCTTC	CASSLGPNYNEQFF
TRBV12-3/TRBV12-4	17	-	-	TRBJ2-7	TGTGCCAGCAGCCCCAGGGTGGGGCCAGACCTCTACTACGAGCAGTACTTC	CASSPRVGPDLYYEQYF
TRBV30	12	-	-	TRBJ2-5	TGTGCCTGGAATCGGCTTCAAGAGACCCAGTACTTC	CAWNRLQETQYF
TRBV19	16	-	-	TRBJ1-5	TGTGCCAGTAGTACGGGGACACGGGGATTTTATCAGCCCCAGCATTTT	CASSTGTRGFYQPQHF
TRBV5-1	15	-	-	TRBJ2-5	TGCGCCACCCGATCACTCCGGGAAAACCAAGAGACCCAGTACTTC	CATRSLRENQETQYF
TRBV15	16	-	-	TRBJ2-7	TGTGCCACCAGCTCCTTAAAGGGCAGGGTTGTCTACGAGCAGTACTTC	CATSSLKGRVVYEQYF
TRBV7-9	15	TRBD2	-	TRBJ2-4	TGTGCCAGCAGCTCCGGGGGGGCGACAAAAAACATTCAGTACTTC	CASSSGGATKNIQYF
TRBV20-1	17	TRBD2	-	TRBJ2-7	TGCAGTGCCGATAGACTAGCGGGAGGGAATCAGGGTGACGAGCAGTACTTC	CSADRLAGGNQGDEQYF
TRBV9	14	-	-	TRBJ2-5	TGTGCCAGCAGCGGTAGCGGAACCCAAGAGACCCAGTACTTC	CASSGSGTQETQYF
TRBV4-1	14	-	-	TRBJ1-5	TGCGCCAGCAGCCAAGTTCGGGTCCGCCAGCCCCAGCATTTT	CASSQVRVRQPQHF
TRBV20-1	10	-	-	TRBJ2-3	TGCAGTGCGTCGACAGATACGCAGTATTTT	CSASTDTQYF
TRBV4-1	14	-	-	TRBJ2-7	TGCGCCAGCAGCCAAGACCGAGCCCTTGACGAGCAGTACTTC	CASSQDRALDEQYF
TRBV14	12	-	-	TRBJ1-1	TGTGCCAGCAGCCATGTTCGCACTGAAGCTTTCTTT	CASSHVRTEAFF
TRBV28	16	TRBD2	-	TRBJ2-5	TGTGCCAGCAGTCCCCCTCGGACTAGCGGGAAAGAGACCCAGTACTTC	CASSPPRTSGKETQYF
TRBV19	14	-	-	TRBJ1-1	TGTGCCAGTGGTGTAACACAGGGCTACACTGAAGCTTTCTTT	CASGVTQGYTEAFF
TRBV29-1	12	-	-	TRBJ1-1	TGCAGCGCTGAACAGGGGAACACTGAAGCTTTCTTT	CSAEQGNTEAFF
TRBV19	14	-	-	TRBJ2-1	TGTGCCAGTAGTATAATGGGCAGCCTGAATGAGCAGTTCTTC	CASSIMGSLNEQFF
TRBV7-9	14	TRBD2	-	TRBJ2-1	TGTGCCAGCGGCCCAGCGGGGCGCTACAATGAGCAGTTCTTC	CASGPAGRYNEQFF
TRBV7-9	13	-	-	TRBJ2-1	TGTGCCAGCAGCCCTACTTATGACAATGAGCAGTTCTTC	CASSPTYDNEQFF
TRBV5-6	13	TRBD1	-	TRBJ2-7	TGTGCCAGCAGCTTGAGCGGGACAGGGGTCCCTTTGTTC	CASSLSGTGVPLF